This TCR beta chain comes out of a study of T-cell reconstitution after alpha-beta-depleted transplantation in children. The authors prepared the TCRbeta library with unique molecular identifiers. In TCRdb, the PCR reads were re-called with MiXCR into one record per CDR3 protein. The sample records 200,000 or so distinct CDR3 sequences, roughly 6.3% being singletons. In this sample, this clonotype turned up many times. CDR1 is SGHRS, CDR2 YFSETQ, per germline. The CDR3 consists of 15 residues. Trimming shortened V by 0 bases and J by 8 bases, and 15 bases separated the two germline ends. V usage is TRBV5-1 and J usage is TRBJ2-4, with D perhaps matching TRBD2 (5 bases). Sequenced here: PBMCs, sampled before TCRalphabeta/CD19-depleted stem cell transplant. The origin of this receptor is a girl less than two years old with combined immunodeficiency, due to receive a stem cell transplant. The CDR3 protein is CASSLDLALKDIQYF. In nucleotides, the CDR3 is TGCGCCAGCAGCTTGGATCTAGCCCTTAAGGACATTCAGTACTTC.